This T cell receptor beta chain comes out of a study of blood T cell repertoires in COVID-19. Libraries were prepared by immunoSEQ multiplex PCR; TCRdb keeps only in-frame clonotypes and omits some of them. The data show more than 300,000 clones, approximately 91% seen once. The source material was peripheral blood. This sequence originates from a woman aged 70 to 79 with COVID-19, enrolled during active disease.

CDR3 amino acids: CASSLATGGYGYTF. In DNA, the CDR3 is TGCGCCAGCAGCTTGGCGACAGGGGGCTATGGCTACACCTTC. J is TRBJ1-2 and V is TRBV5-1; 9 nucleotides agree with TRBD1. In germline, CDR1 is SGHRS, CDR2 YFSETQ. This CDR3 has 14 residues. Unmatched junction bases numbered 1, after V lost 0 bases and J lost 4 bases.